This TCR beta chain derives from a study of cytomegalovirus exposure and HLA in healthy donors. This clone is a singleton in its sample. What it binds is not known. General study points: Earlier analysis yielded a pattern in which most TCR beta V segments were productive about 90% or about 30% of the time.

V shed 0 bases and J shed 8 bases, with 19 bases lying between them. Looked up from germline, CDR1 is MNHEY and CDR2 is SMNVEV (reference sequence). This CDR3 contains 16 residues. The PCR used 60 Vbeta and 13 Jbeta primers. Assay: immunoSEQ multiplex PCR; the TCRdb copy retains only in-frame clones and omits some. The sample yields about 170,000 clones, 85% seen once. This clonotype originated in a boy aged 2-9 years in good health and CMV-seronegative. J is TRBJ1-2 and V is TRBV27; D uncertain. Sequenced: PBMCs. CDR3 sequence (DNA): TGTGCCAGCAGTTTATCCAATTGGAACAGACCTAGCGGCTACACCTTC. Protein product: CASSLSNWNRPSGYTF.